One and the same sample provided the 12 T cell receptor beta chains below, sequenced in a study of radiation and T cells in renal cell carcinoma. Assay: immunoSEQ multiplex PCR; the TCRdb copy retains only in-frame clones and omits some. The sample yields approximately 13,000 clones, approximately 52% seen once. The treatment was: treatment-naive control, cytoreductive nephrectomy. The sequenced sample was tumor tissue, obtained from a patient whose treatment was nephrectomy without radiotherapy. These receptors were obtained from a man aged 45-60 years with renal cell carcinoma.

V gene TRBV19 combines with J gene TRBJ2-7, with 7 nucleotides matching TRBD1. The germline gives CDR1 LNHDA, CDR2 SQIVND (reference sequence). There are 13 residues in the CDR3. With V trimmed by 4 bases and J by 2 bases, 2 bases remained unmatched. This CDR3 reads CASSSQGAYEQYF. Written as DNA, the CDR3 is TGTGCCAGTAGTAGCCAGGGGGCCTACGAGCAGTACTTC.

The chain carries TRBV9 and TRBJ2-3; 9 nucleotides agree with TRBD2. Per germline, CDR1 SGDLS and CDR2 YYNGEE. The CDR3 runs 16 residues. Trimming took 3 bases from V and 2 from J; bases not matched to a gene: 7. The CDR3 reads CASSGPSGAYTDTQYF. Written as DNA, the CDR3 is TGTGCCAGCAGCGGGCCTAGCGGGGCCTACACAGATACGCAGTATTTT. The entire variable domain, with the rest obtained from reference TRBV9 and TRBJ2-3, is as follows: DSGVTQTPKHLITATGQRVTLRCSPRSGDLSVYWYQQSLDQGLQFLIQYYNGEERAKGNILERFSAQQFPDLHSELNLSSLELGDSALYFCASSGPSGAYTDTQYFGPGTRLTVL.

The V and J genes are TRBV6-1 and TRBJ1-4, with 7 bases matching TRBD1. This CDR3 contains 15 residues. CDR1 is MNHNS, CDR2 SASEGT, per germline. V was pared by 10 bases and J by 2 bases, with 10 bases of the junction left unmatched. Written as DNA, the CDR3 is TGTGCCACCTGCCGCCAGGGGGTCACTAATGAAAAACTGTTTTTT. Protein: CATCRQGVTNEKLFF.

The chain is built from TRBV6-5 and TRBJ1-1, with D unclear. Trimming left V 5 bases short and J 3 bases short, with 13 bases between. This CDR3 spans 14 amino acids. Germline lookup yields CDR1 MNHEY and CDR2 SVGAGI. CDR3 DNA sequence: TGTGCCAGCAGTACCGACCCCGTGGACACTGAAGCTTTCTTT. Translation gives CASSTDPVDTEAFF.

This clone was detected only a few times. At one boundary the junction diverges from the germline segment, which might be a read error. This chain joins TRBV6-1 and TRBJ1-2; no definite D call. The germline gives CDR1 MNHNS, CDR2 SASEGT. There are 11 residues in the CDR3. The DNA of the CDR3 is TGTGCCAGCAATGAAGGATACGGCTACACCTTC. Encoded protein: CASNEGYGYTF.

V usage is TRBV5-5 and J usage is TRBJ2-2, with no clear D. V was cut by 0 bases and J by 10 bases, with 7 bases left in between. Germline assignment: CDR1 SGHKS and CDR2 YYEKEE (reference sequence). The CDR3 totals 12 residues. The CDR3 protein is CASSLVNKELFF. CDR3 DNA sequence: TGTGCCAGCAGCTTGGTTAATAAGGAGCTGTTTTTT.

Turning to this clone: The junction departs from germline at one end; a sequencing error may be responsible. CDR3 DNA: TGTGGCAGCCGCGATTCGGCGGACAGGGCCTACGAGCAGTACTTC. It specifies CGSRDSADRAYEQYF. This sequence joins TRBV6-1 and TRBJ2-7; 8 bases line up with TRBD1. This CDR3 is 15 amino acids long. Germline loops: CDR1 MNHNS, CDR2 SASEGT.

The J gene is TRBJ2-1, the V gene TRBV19, with 7 bases identical to TRBD2. The V segment lost 0 bases and the J segment 10 bases; nucleotides outside the gene matches: 3. Germline V gives CDR1 LNHDA, CDR2 SQIVND (reference sequence). CDR3 length: 13 residues. The CDR3 reads CASSIDGGGEQFF. In DNA, the CDR3 is TGTGCCAGTAGTATAGACGGGGGAGGGGAGCAGTTCTTC.

The genes are TRBV7-9 and TRBJ2-3, with 8 bases matching TRBD1. The CDR3 has 17 residues. Germline values: CDR1 SEHNR, CDR2 FQNEAQ (reference sequence). Trimming removed 5 bases from V and 2 bases from J; junction bases left unmatched: 12. CDR3 bases: TGTGCCAGCAGCCCAAACTTCCTGACAGGGGCCACAGATACGCAGTATTTT. Its protein product is CASSPNFLTGATDTQYF.

The chain uses TRBV30 and TRBJ2-7, with 7 bases aligning to TRBD1. Germline CDR1 and CDR2: GTSNPN and SVGIG (reference sequence). CDR3 length equals 17 residues. V dropped 0 bases and J dropped 0; count of bases not matched to a gene: 11. The CDR3 reads CAWSVVLVQGDSYEQYF. CDR3 in DNA: TGTGCCTGGAGTGTGGTTCTGGTCCAGGGGGACTCCTACGAGCAGTACTTC. Full variable domain (remainder filled in from reference TRBV30 and TRBJ2-7): SQTIHQWPATLVQPVGSPLSLECTVEGTSNPNLYWYRQAAGRGLQLLFYSVGIGQISSEVPQNLSASRPQDRQFILSSKKLLLSDSGFYLCAWSVVLVQGDSYEQYFGPGTRLTVT.

This clone has only a few counts. The chain uses TRBV23-1 and TRBJ2-1, with D possibly matching TRBD2 (6 bases). TRBV23-1 counts as an open reading frame of uncertain function. Trimming removed 2 bases from V and 0 bases from J, with 26 bases in between. CDR3 size: 21 residues. This chain's CDR3 is CASSQPGPGLPLCSSYNEQFF. As DNA, the CDR3 is TGCGCCAGCAGTCAACCGGGCCCGGGACTCCCCCTTTGCAGCTCCTACAATGAGCAGTTCTTC.

This clone appeared once. The V call is TRBV30, the J call TRBJ1-4; unclear D gene. This CDR3 spans 16 amino acids. V lost 1 base to trimming and J lost 4 bases, with 16 bases between them. From germline, CDR1 is GTSNPN and CDR2 SVGIG (reference sequence). CDR3 residues: CAWSALGRNINEKLFF. In DNA form, the CDR3 reads TGTGCCTGGAGTGCCCTTGGGCGGAACATTAATGAAAAACTGTTTTTT.